The rows below give T cell receptor beta chains drawn from one sample of a study of shared clonotypes between healthy human individuals. The data were produced by immunoSEQ multiplex PCR, yet TCRdb's version contains in-frame clones alone and is incomplete. The profile shows approximately 1,000,000 clones, approximately 78% of them singletons. The sample taken for sequencing was memory CD4+ T cells from PBMCs. The receptors derive from a man aged 18 to 30 in good health. Some clones in this sample may be carry-over from other donors' samples. CDR3s include the opening cysteine and the closing phenylalanine or tryptophan. Each record gives: D gene, clone size, V gene, J gene, CDR3 DNA, CDR3 protein. The D gene is left open where the match is weak. Clone size is not always given. Where it is, it says once, few, many or a class for expanded clones.

-	-	TRBV5-1	TRBJ1-1	TGCGCCAGCAGCGTGACAAACTCGAACACTGAAGCTTTCTTT	CASSVTNSNTEAFF
TRBD1	-	TRBV19	TRBJ1-2	TGTGCCAGCGTAACAGGGGCCTATGGCTACACCTTC	CASVTGAYGYTF
TRBD1	-	TRBV2	TRBJ2-5	TGTGCCAGCAGCGGAAGGACAGGGGGCCCCACTGGGCAGTACTTC	CASSGRTGGPTGQYF
-	-	TRBV19	TRBJ2-7	TGTGCCAGTAGTATGGTCAGGGGCTCCTACGAGCAGTACTTC	CASSMVRGSYEQYF
-	-	TRBV6-1	TRBJ2-3	TGTGCCAGCAGTGGTCTGGGTGGGAGCGCAGATACGCAGTATTTT	CASSGLGGSADTQYF
-	few	TRBV4-1	TRBJ1-4	TGCGCCAGCAGCCAAGAGATGAGGCAGCTCTATGGAAAACTGTTTTTT	CASSQEMRQLYGKLFF
-	-	TRBV5-1	TRBJ1-1	TGCGCCAGCAGACACGTCGACGGTTCCACTGAAGCTTTCTTT	CASRHVDGSTEAFF
-	-	TRBV29-1	TRBJ1-2	TGCAGCGTTGGGGGAATACAGGAGCCCTATGGCTACACCTTC	CSVGGIQEPYGYTF
-	once	TRBV2	TRBJ2-7	TGTGCCAGCAGTGAAGCGGCCTACGAGCAGTACTTC	CASSEAAYEQYF
-	few	TRBV7-2	TRBJ1-1	TGTGCCAGCAGCGCTAACCCAACAGTGAACACTGAAGCTTTCTTT	CASSANPTVNTEAFF
-	-	TRBV11-1	TRBJ2-7	TGTGCCAGCAGCCCCTGGCCGGTGGGCGAGCAGTACTTC	CASSPWPVGEQYF
TRBD2	many	TRBV18	TRBJ2-7	TGTGCCAGCTCACCGGGACTAGTTTCCGACGAGCAGTACTTC	CASSPGLVSDEQYF
-	-	TRBV6-1	TRBJ1-2	TGTGCCAGCAGTGAAAGGGAGAACTATGGCTACACCTTC	CASSERENYGYTF
-	-	TRBV4-1	TRBJ1-2	TGCGCCAGCAGCCAAAGGTCCCTCGCTAACTATGGCTACACCTTC	CASSQRSLANYGYTF
-	-	TRBV19	TRBJ1-2	TGTGCCAGCTGTTGGTCCCTGGACCCCTATGGCTACACCTTC	CASCWSLDPYGYTF
-	-	TRBV2	TRBJ1-5	TGTGCCAGCAGTGAAAGGTCAGTACAGCCCCAGCATTTT	CASSERSVQPQHF
TRBD2	-	TRBV28	TRBJ2-7	TGTGCCAGCAGTTTCCTTCCGCGGACTAGCGGGACACTAAACTACGAGCAGTACTTC	CASSFLPRTSGTLNYEQYF
-	few	TRBV29-1	TRBJ2-1	TGCAGCGTTGAAGACCCGGGACGGAACAATGAGCAGTTCTTC	CSVEDPGRNNEQFF
-	once	TRBV7-9	TRBJ1-2	TGTGCCAGCAGGATGGGAGGGTACCCAACCTCTAGGGGCTACACCTTC	CASRMGGYPTSRGYTF
-	-	TRBV2	TRBJ2-2	TGTGCCAGCAGTGCGGACAGCCCTCTCCCGAACACCGGGGAGCTGTTTTTT	CASSADSPLPNTGELFF
-	-	TRBV5-1	TRBJ1-3	TGCGCCAGCAGCTCAACAGGGTCTTCTGGAAACACCATATATTTT	CASSSTGSSGNTIYF
-	-	TRBV7-9	TRBJ1-2	TGTGCCAGCAGCCTCGGGCCCTACTATGGCTACACCTTC	CASSLGPYYGYTF
TRBD1	-	TRBV6-5	TRBJ2-2	TGTGCCAGCAGCACGGGACAGGGGACCGGGGAGCTGTTTTTT	CASSTGQGTGELFF
-	-	TRBV19	TRBJ1-5	TGTGCCAGTAGTTCCATACACCTTCGATTTTCTAGCAATCAGCCCCAGCATTTT	CASSSIHLRFSSNQPQHF
TRBD1	-	TRBV6-5	TRBJ1-5	TGTGCCAGCAGGGACAGGGCTAGCAATCAGCCCCAGCATTTT	CASRDRASNQPQHF
TRBD1	-	TRBV6-5	TRBJ1-1	TGTGCCAGCAGTTACTCGGGAGGGGGCTGGACTGAAGCTTTCTTT	CASSYSGGGWTEAFF
-	-	TRBV29-1	TRBJ2-3	TGCAGCGTGGCGATAACAGATACGCAGTATTTT	CSVAITDTQYF
TRBD2	-	TRBV2	TRBJ2-1	TGTGCCAGCAGTGAGGGGAGCGGGAGAATCTTCTTC	CASSEGSGRIFF
TRBD1	-	TRBV15	TRBJ2-7	TGTGCCACCAGCAGCAGACAGGGGGCTGGCGAGCAGTACTTC	CATSSRQGAGEQYF
TRBD2	-	TRBV6-5	TRBJ2-7	TGTGCCAGCAGATCCCTCGCGGGAGCGCAGTACTTC	CASRSLAGAQYF
-	-	TRBV25-1	TRBJ2-7	TGTGCCAGATCGGACGGAACCTACGAGCAGTACTTC	CARSDGTYEQYF
-	-	TRBV7-2	TRBJ2-7	TGTGCCATCCACCCATGTACCCGGGCCACGAGGGAAGACGAGCAGTACTTC	CAIHPCTRATREDEQYF
-	few	TRBV29-1	TRBJ1-1	TGCAGCGTTGAAACCCACACGAACACTGAAGCTTTCTTT	CSVETHTNTEAFF
-	few	TRBV6-5	TRBJ2-5	TGTGCCAGCAGCCGGGACACGACCCAGTACTTC	CASSRDTTQYF
TRBD1	-	TRBV9	TRBJ1-4	TGTGCCAGCAGCGCGACAGGGGGGTTTGAAAAACTGTTTTTT	CASSATGGFEKLFF
-	-	TRBV27	TRBJ2-1	TGTGCCAGCAGTTTTAGCGGAACCTGGGATGAGCAGTTCTTC	CASSFSGTWDEQFF
TRBD1	-	TRBV28	TRBJ1-1	TGTGCCAGCAAAGGGGGGACAGGGGGCACTGAAGCTTTCTTT	CASKGGTGGTEAFF
TRBD1	-	TRBV2	TRBJ1-1	TGTGCCAGCAGAGCGACAGGGCCGAACACTGAAGCTTTCTTT	CASRATGPNTEAFF
-	-	TRBV7-9	TRBJ2-7	TGTGCCAGCAGCCTACAGGGCCCCTACGAGCAGTACTTC	CASSLQGPYEQYF
TRBD2	-	TRBV4-2	TRBJ2-2	TGTGCCAGCAGCCAAGCGGCGGGAGGGCAAGCGAGCGGGGAGCTGTTTTTT	CASSQAAGGQASGELFF
-	-	TRBV5-1	TRBJ1-4	TGCGCCAGCAGCTTGGCCAGGTTGTCTAATGAAAAACTGTTTTTT	CASSLARLSNEKLFF
-	many	TRBV7-2	TRBJ2-7	TGTGCCAGCAGCCGCGGGGTCTACGAGCAGTACTTC	CASSRGVYEQYF
-	few	TRBV10-3	TRBJ2-2	TGTGCCACCCGGCAGTCCACTGGCGGCACCGGGGAGCTGTTTTTT	CATRQSTGGTGELFF
TRBD1	few	TRBV7-6	TRBJ2-5	TGTGCCAGCAGCTTCTCCCCGTACAGGGGCCAAGAGACCCAGTACTTC	CASSFSPYRGQETQYF
TRBD2	-	TRBV7-3	TRBJ2-2	TGTGCCAGCAGCTTACATAGCGGGGGGAACACCGGGGAGCTGTTTTTT	CASSLHSGGNTGELFF
TRBD1	-	TRBV5-1	TRBJ2-1	TGCGCCAGCAGCTTGGGTAGTAGCGGACAGGGGGTCAATGAGCAGTTCTTC	CASSLGSSGQGVNEQFF
-	-	TRBV18	TRBJ1-2	TGTGCCAGCTCACCGGGGTCAGGTCCCTATGGCTACACCTTC	CASSPGSGPYGYTF